Sequencing of this T cell receptor (beta chain) was carried out in a study of shared T cell receptors in the human thymus. There are 15 residues in the CDR3. Germline CDR1 and CDR2: LNHDA and SQIVND (reference sequence). The ends lost 3 bases at V and 6 bases at J; junction bases unmatched: 10. Libraries were prepared by immunoSEQ multiplex PCR; TCRdb keeps only in-frame clonotypes and omits some of them. The sample carries 630,000 or so clones, about 87% recorded once. This sample also belongs to another study, concerning human thymus T cells. That report notes: Thymic and blood repertoires showed apparently biased V and J gene usage.

The J gene is TRBJ1-1, the V gene TRBV19; 7 bases fit TRBD1. The sequence came from a boy under two years old with a congenital heart defect. The sequencing input was thymocytes. Here the CDR3 reads CASSIPTGRTAEAFF. The CDR3 DNA reads as TGTGCCAGTAGTATCCCGACAGGGCGTACGGCTGAAGCTTTCTTT.